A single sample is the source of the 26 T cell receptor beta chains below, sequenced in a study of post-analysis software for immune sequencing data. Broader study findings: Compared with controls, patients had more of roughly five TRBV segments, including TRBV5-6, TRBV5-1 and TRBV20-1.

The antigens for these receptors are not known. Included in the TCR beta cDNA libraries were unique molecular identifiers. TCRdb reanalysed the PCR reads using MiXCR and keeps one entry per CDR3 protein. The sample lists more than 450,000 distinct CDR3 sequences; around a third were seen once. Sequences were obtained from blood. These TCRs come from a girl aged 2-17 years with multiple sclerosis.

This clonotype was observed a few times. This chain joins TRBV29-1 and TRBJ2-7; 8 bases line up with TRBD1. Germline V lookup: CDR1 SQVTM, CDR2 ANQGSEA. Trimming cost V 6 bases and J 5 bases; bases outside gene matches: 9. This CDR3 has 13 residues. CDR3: CSVRGGQGHEQYF. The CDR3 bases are TGCAGCGTCCGAGGAGGACAGGGTCACGAGCAGTACTTC.

This CDR3 reads CASRPNRGLDYGYTF. Written as DNA, the CDR3 is TGTGCCAGCAGACCCAACAGGGGGCTCGACTATGGCTACACCTTC. The chain employs TRBV6-2 or TRBV6-3 and TRBJ1-2; 9 bases agree with TRBD1. Germline loops: CDR1 MNHEY, CDR2 SVGEGT. The V gene end was trimmed by 6 bases and the J gene end by 3 bases; junction bases not matched to a gene: 8. This CDR3 contains 15 residues.

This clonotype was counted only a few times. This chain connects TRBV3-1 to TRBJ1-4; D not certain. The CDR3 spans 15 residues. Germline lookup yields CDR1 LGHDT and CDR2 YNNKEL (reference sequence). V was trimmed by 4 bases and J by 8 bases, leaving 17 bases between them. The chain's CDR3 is CASSPRLRTEEKLFF. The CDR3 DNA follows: TGTGCCAGCAGCCCCCGGCTGCGGACGGAGGAAAAACTGTTTTTT.

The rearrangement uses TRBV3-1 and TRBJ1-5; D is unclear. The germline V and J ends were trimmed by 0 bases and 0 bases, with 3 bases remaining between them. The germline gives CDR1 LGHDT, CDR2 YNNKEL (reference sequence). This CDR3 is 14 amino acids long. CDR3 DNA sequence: TGTGCCAGCAGCCAAGAAAGTAGCAATCAGCCCCAGCATTTT. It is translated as CASSQESSNQPQHF.

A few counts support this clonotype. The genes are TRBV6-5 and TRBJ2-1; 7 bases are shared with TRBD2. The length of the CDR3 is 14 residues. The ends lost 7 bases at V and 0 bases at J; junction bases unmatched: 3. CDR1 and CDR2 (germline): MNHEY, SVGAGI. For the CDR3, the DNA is TGTGCCAGCAAAGGCGGGGGCTCCTACAATGAGCAGTTCTTC. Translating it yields CASKGGGSYNEQFF.

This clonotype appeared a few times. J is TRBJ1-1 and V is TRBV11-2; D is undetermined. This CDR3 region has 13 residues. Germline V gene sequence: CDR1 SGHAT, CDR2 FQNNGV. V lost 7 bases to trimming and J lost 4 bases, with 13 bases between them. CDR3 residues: CASNNQWSTEAFF. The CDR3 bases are TGTGCCAGCAACAATCAGTGGAGCACTGAAGCTTTCTTT.

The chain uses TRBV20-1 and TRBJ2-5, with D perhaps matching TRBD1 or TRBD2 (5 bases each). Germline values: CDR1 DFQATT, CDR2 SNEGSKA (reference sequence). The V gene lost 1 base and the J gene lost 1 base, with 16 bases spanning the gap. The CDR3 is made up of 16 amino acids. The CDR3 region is CSARVGSREFQETQYF. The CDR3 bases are TGCAGTGCTAGAGTCGGCTCCAGGGAGTTCCAAGAGACCCAGTACTTC.

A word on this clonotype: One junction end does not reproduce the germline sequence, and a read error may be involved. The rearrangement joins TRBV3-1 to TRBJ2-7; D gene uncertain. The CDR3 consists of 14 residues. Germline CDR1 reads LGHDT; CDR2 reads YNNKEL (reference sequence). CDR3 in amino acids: CACSPPGSFDEQYF. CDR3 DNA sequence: TGTGCCTGCAGCCCGCCAGGAAGTTTTGACGAGCAGTACTTC.

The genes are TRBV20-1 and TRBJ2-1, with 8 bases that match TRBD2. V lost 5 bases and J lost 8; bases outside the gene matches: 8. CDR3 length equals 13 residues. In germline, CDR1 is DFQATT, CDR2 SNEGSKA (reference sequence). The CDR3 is CSAPGLGGDEQFF. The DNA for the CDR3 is TGCAGTGCTCCGGGACTAGGGGGTGATGAGCAGTTCTTC.

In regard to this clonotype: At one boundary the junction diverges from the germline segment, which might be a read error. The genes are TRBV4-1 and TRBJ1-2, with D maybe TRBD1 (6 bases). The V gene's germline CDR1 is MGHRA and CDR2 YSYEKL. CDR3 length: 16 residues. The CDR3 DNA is TGCGCCAGCAGCCAAGATCCAGGGGCTGTAATCTATGGCTACGCCTTC. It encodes CASSQDPGAVIYGYAF.

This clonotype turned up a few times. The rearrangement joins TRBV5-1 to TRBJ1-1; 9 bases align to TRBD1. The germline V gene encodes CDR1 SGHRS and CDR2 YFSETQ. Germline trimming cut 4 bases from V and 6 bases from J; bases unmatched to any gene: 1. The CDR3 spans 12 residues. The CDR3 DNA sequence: TGCGCCAGCAGCCGGACAGGGGCTGAAGCTTTCTTT. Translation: CASSRTGAEAFF. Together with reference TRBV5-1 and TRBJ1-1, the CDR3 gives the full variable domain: KAGVTQTPRYLIKTRGQQVTLSCSPISGHRSVSWYQQTPGQGLQFLFEYFSETQRNKGNFPGRFSGRQFSNSRSEMNVSTLELGDSALYLCASSRTGAEAFFGQGTRLTVV.

The CDR3 loop is CASSVTSNSNQPQHF. The CDR3 DNA reads as TGTGCCAGCAGTGTGACAAGTAATAGCAATCAGCCCCAGCATTTT. The chain joins TRBV2 to TRBJ1-5; D uncertain. The CDR3 runs to 15 residues. The germline V and J ends were trimmed by 4 bases and 0 bases, with 10 bases remaining between them. The V gene's germline CDR1 is SNHLY and CDR2 FYNNEI.

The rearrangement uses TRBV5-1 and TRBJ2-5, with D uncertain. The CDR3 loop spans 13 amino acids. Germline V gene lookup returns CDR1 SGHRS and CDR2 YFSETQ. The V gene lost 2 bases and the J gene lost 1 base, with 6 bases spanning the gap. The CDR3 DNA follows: TGCGCCAGCAGCTTAATATTCCAAGAGACCCAGTACTTC. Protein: CASSLIFQETQYF.

The CDR3 is CASSQDEDRYRTDTQYF. The CDR3 bases are TGTGCCAGCAGCCAAGATGAGGACAGATATCGCACAGATACGCAGTATTTT. This sequence joins TRBV3-1 and TRBJ2-3; D is perhaps TRBD1 (6 bases). The V gene lost 0 bases and the J gene lost 1 base, with 14 bases spanning the gap. The CDR3 extends over 17 amino acids. The germline gives CDR1 LGHDT, CDR2 YNNKEL (reference sequence).

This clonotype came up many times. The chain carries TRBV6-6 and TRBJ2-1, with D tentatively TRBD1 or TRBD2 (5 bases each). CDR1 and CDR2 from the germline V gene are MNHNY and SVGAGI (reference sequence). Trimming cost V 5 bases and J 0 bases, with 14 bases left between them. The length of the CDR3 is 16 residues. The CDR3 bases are TGTGCCAGCAGTGGGGGTTTGTCCGGCTCCTACAATGAGCAGTTCTTC. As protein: CASSGGLSGSYNEQFF.

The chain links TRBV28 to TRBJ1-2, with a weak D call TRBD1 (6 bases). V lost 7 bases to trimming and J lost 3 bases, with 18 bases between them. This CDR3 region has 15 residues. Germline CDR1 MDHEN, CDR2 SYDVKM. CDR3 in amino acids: CASTRPDRIDYGYTF. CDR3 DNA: TGTGCCAGCACCCGACCCGACAGGATTGACTATGGCTACACCTTC.

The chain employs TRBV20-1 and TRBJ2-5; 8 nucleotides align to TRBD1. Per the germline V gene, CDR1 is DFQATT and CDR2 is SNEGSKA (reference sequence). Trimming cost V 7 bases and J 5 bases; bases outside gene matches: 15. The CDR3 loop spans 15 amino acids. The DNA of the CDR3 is TGCAGTGTTAACCCCTTACAGGGGGAACGGGAGACCCAGTACTTC. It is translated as CSVNPLQGERETQYF.

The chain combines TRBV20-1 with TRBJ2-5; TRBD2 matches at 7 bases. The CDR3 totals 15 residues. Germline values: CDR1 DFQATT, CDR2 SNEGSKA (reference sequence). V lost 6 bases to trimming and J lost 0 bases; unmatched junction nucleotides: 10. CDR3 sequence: CSAAGQRGHQETQYF. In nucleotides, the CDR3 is TGCAGTGCGGCGGGCCAGCGGGGCCACCAAGAGACCCAGTACTTC.

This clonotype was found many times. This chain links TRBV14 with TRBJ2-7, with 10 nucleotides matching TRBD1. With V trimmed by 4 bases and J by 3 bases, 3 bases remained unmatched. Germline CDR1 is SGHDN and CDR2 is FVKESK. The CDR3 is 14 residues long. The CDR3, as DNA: TGTGCCAGCAGCCCCGGGACAGGGGTCTACGAGCAGTACTTC. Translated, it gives CASSPGTGVYEQYF.

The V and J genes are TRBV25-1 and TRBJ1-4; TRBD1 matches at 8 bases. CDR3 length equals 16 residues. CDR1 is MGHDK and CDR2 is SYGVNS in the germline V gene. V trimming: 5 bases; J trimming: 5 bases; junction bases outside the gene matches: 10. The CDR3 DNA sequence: TGTGCCAGCAGTCTCCTGACGTACAGGGGGAATGAAAAACTGTTTTTT. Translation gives CASSLLTYRGNEKLFF. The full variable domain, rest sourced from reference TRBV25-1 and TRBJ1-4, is EADIYQTPRYLVIGTGKKITLECSQTMGHDKMYWYQQDPGMELHLIHYSYGVNSTEKGDLSSESTVSRIRTEHFPLTLESARPSHTSQYLCASSLLTYRGNEKLFFGSGTQLSVL.

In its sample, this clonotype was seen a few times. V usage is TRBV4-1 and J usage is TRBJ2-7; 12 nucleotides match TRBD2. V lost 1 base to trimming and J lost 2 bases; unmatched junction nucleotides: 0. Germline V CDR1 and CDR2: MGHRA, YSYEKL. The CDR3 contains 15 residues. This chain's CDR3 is CASSQGTSGTYEQYF. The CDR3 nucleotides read TGCGCCAGCAGCCAAGGGACTAGCGGGACCTACGAGCAGTACTTC.

CDR3 sequence (DNA): TGCGCCAGCAGCCGGGGATCTAGCGGAGGCTCCTACAATGAGCAGTACTTC. It specifies CASSRGSSGGSYNEQYF. The chain joins TRBV4-1 to TRBJ2-1, with TRBD2 matching 7 bases. Near its end, the DNA agrees better with TRBJ2-7, so the J call may be wrong. This CDR3 is 17 amino acids long. CDR1 is MGHRA and CDR2 is YSYEKL in the germline V gene.

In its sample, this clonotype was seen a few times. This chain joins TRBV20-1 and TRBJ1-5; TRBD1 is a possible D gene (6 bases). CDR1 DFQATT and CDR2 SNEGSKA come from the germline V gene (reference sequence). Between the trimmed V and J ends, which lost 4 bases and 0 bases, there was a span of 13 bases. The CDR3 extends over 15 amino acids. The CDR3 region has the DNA TGCAGTGCTAAATCCGGGGGCCATAGCAATCAGCCCCAGCATTTT. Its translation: CSAKSGGHSNQPQHF.

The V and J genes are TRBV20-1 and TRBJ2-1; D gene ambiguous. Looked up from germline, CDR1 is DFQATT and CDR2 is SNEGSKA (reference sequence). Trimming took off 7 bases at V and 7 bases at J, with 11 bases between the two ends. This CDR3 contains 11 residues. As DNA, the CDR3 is TGCAGTGGAACTATACGAAATGAGCAGTTCTTC. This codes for CSGTIRNEQFF.

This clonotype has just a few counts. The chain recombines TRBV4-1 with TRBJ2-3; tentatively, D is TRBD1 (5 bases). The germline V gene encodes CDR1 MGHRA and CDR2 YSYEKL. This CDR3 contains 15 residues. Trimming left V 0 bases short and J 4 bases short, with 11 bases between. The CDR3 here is CASSQDLAGPDTQYF. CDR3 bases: TGCGCCAGCAGCCAAGATCTGGCAGGGCCAGATACGCAGTATTTT.

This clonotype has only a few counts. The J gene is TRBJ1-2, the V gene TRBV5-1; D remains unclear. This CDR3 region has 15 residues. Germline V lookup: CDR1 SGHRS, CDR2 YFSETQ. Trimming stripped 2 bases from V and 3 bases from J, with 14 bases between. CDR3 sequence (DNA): TGCGCCAGCAGCTTTTCCTCGCCCCTAGACTATGGCTACACCTTC. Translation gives CASSFSSPLDYGYTF. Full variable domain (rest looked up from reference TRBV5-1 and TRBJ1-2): KAGVTQTPRYLIKTRGQQVTLSCSPISGHRSVSWYQQTPGQGLQFLFEYFSETQRNKGNFPGRFSGRQFSNSRSEMNVSTLELGDSALYLCASSFSSPLDYGYTFGSGTRLTVV.